Sequencing of this T cell receptor (beta chain) was carried out in a study of cytomegalovirus exposure and HLA in healthy donors. At the level of the study: Both the approximately 120 validation repertoires and the approximately 640 first-cohort repertoires used the same platform, as reported by a later analysis. General study points: The investigators catalogued 150 or so TCR beta chains as cytomegalovirus-associated.

It was the roughly 130-subject validation cohort, separate from the roughly 700-subject first cohort, to which the donors belonged. This table comes from immunoSEQ multiplex PCR, and its TCRdb copy is limited to in-frame clones, with some not included. The table has over 150,000 clones, about 90% seen once; the top ten hold approximately 10%. Regarding this clone: Its specificity is unknown.

The sample taken for sequencing was PBMCs. This receptor was obtained from a woman between 18 and 30 years old in good health and CMV-seropositive.

The CDR3 loop reads CASSKGSGAIIDNEQFF. CDR3 sequence (DNA): TGCGCCAGCAGCAAGGGTAGCGGGGCCATCATTGACAATGAGCAGTTCTTC. The rearrangement links TRBV4-1 to TRBJ2-1; TRBD2 agrees at 8 bases. The germline V gene has CDR1 MGHRA and CDR2 YSYEKL. V lost 5 bases, J lost 5 bases, and 14 bases stayed unmatched. The CDR3 consists of 17 residues.